A single T cell receptor (beta chain) is shown here with its context. The entry originates in a study of Ad26.COV2.S vaccination and SARS-CoV-2 variants. Clones were sequenced by immunoSEQ multiplex PCR, and TCRdb holds only the in-frame ones, with some missing. The table records approximately 480,000 clones, 87% of them present only once. CDR1 is SGHTA, CDR2 FQGNSA, per germline. This CDR3 has 15 amino acids. The ends were cut back, 1 base at V and 3 bases at J, with 12 bases in the middle. Documented treatment: over 15 received Ad26.COV2.S at low or high dose, single or two shots; roughly five received placebo; per-sample allocation not given. Specimens were obtained on day 63 following the first vaccine or placebo injection. An adult donor aged 18-55 years was enrolled in Boston.

The chain uses TRBV7-2 and TRBJ2-5; D may be TRBD1 (6 bases). This clonotype originated in a person aged 18-65 years who received the Ad26.COV2.S COVID-19 vaccine or a placebo. The source material was peripheral blood, sampled in a trial of Ad26.COV2.S vaccine versus placebo. Here the CDR3 reads CASSLVRGSKETQYF. In DNA, the CDR3 is TGTGCCAGCAGCTTAGTCAGGGGATCAAAAGAGACCCAGTACTTC.